A selection of T cell receptor beta chains follows, all from one sample in a study of T-cell reconstitution after alpha-beta-depleted transplantation in children. TCRdb called the PCR reads again in MiXCR, with one record for every CDR3 protein. The sample carries 750,000 to 950,000 distinct CDR3 sequences, 16% recorded once. The starting material was PBMCs, mostly from graft donor cells, obtained 360 days after TCRalphabeta/CD19-depleted stem cell transplant. The source is a male patient between 10 and 17 years old who had a stem cell transplant for acute lymphoblastic leukemia, so the T cells may come from the graft donor. CDR3s include the opening cysteine and the closing phenylalanine or tryptophan. The D gene is left open where the match is weak. Where a row states a size, it is once, few, many or the class of an expanded clone; other rows omit it.

abundance: few
d_gene: TRBD1
j_gene: TRBJ1-6
v_gene: TRBV7-9
CDR3nt: TGTGCCAGCAGCCAGAGACAGGGGATCTATTCACCCCTCCACTTT
CDR3aa: CASSQRQGIYSPLHF

abundance: .
d_gene: .
j_gene: TRBJ2-6
v_gene: TRBV5-1
CDR3nt: TGCGCCAGCAGGGGGGGTCGACCTACTATTCTGGGGGCCAACGTCCTGACTTTC
CDR3aa: CASRGGRPTILGANVLTF

abundance: .
d_gene: TRBD1
j_gene: TRBJ1-2
v_gene: TRBV5-1
CDR3nt: TGCGCCAGCAGCTACGGACAGGGCACCTTCTATGGCTACACCTTC
CDR3aa: CASSYGQGTFYGYTF

abundance: few
d_gene: .
j_gene: TRBJ2-6
v_gene: TRBV6-2/TRBV6-3
CDR3nt: TGTGCCAGCAGTCCCATCGGGGCTGGGGCCAACGTCCTGACTTTC
CDR3aa: CASSPIGAGANVLTF

abundance: few
d_gene: TRBD1
j_gene: TRBJ1-1
v_gene: TRBV20-1
CDR3nt: TGCAGTGCTAGAGAAGAGGCTCGGGACAGAGGCACTGAAGCTTTCTTT
CDR3aa: CSAREEARDRGTEAFF

abundance: few
d_gene: .
j_gene: TRBJ1-1
v_gene: TRBV27
CDR3nt: TGTGCCAGCAGTTTATGGGCAGGACATATGAACACTGAAGCTTTCTTT
CDR3aa: CASSLWAGHMNTEAFF

abundance: few
d_gene: .
j_gene: TRBJ2-5
v_gene: TRBV9
CDR3nt: TGTGCCAGCAGCGTTCGAGCACATCAAGAGACCCAGTACTTC
CDR3aa: CASSVRAHQETQYF

abundance: .
d_gene: TRBD1
j_gene: TRBJ2-2
v_gene: TRBV5-1
CDR3nt: TGCGCCAGCATCCCAAGGCCGGGACAGGGGATGGGATACACCGGGGAGCTGTTTTTT
CDR3aa: CASIPRPGQGMGYTGELFF

abundance: few
d_gene: .
j_gene: TRBJ1-1
v_gene: TRBV12-3/TRBV12-4
CDR3nt: TGTGCCAGCAGTCCCCCCGGGATGGGTTGGAACACTGAAGCTTTCTTT
CDR3aa: CASSPPGMGWNTEAFF

abundance: many
d_gene: TRBD2
j_gene: TRBJ2-5
v_gene: TRBV27
CDR3nt: TGTGCCAGCAGCCCGGGACTAGCGGTTTTCCAAGAGACCCAGTACTTC
CDR3aa: CASSPGLAVFQETQYF

abundance: .
d_gene: TRBD1
j_gene: TRBJ1-1
v_gene: TRBV15
CDR3nt: TGTGCCACCAGCAGAGATTATGGGGGGACCCCCGGGACAGGGGGCGGAGGCACTGAAGCTTTCTTT
CDR3aa: CATSRDYGGTPGTGGGGTEAFF

abundance: many
d_gene: .
j_gene: TRBJ2-1
v_gene: TRBV4-1
CDR3nt: TGCGCCAGCAGCCAAGAGGGGTCCTCCTACAATGAGCAGTTCTTC
CDR3aa: CASSQEGSSYNEQFF

abundance: many
d_gene: TRBD1
j_gene: TRBJ2-1
v_gene: TRBV11-2
CDR3nt: TGTGCCAGCAGCTTAGTACAGGGGAGAGGCAATGAGCAGTTCTTC
CDR3aa: CASSLVQGRGNEQFF

abundance: .
d_gene: TRBD1
j_gene: TRBJ1-2
v_gene: TRBV29-1
CDR3nt: TGCAGCGCCGACGGGACAGGGGGCGGGTACACCTTC
CDR3aa: CSADGTGGGYTF

abundance: .
d_gene: TRBD2
j_gene: TRBJ2-2
v_gene: TRBV12-3/TRBV12-4
CDR3nt: TGTGCCAGCACCCTAGGACTAGCGTCGTACCGGAGGGAGCTGTTTTTT
CDR3aa: CASTLGLASYRRELFF

abundance: .
d_gene: .
j_gene: TRBJ1-1
v_gene: TRBV5-1
CDR3nt: TGCGCCAGCAGCTTGGCCCCCAGCAGGGCAACTGAAGCTTTCTTT
CDR3aa: CASSLAPSRATEAFF

abundance: .
d_gene: .
j_gene: TRBJ2-7
v_gene: TRBV20-1
CDR3nt: TGCAGTGCTACTCCGACGGGTGCCTACGAGCAGTACTTC
CDR3aa: CSATPTGAYEQYF

abundance: few
d_gene: .
j_gene: TRBJ2-4
v_gene: TRBV7-2
CDR3nt: TGTGCCAGCAGCTTAGCGGGACCAATATTCATGTCCAAAAACATTCAGTACTTC
CDR3aa: CASSLAGPIFMSKNIQYF

abundance: few
d_gene: .
j_gene: TRBJ2-7
v_gene: TRBV18
CDR3nt: TGTGCCAGCTCACCGGGGGCAGGGGGGACCTACGAGCAGTACTTC
CDR3aa: CASSPGAGGTYEQYF

abundance: few
d_gene: .
j_gene: TRBJ2-7
v_gene: TRBV12-3/TRBV12-4
CDR3nt: TGTGCCAGCAGTTGGGGTTACAAACCCTACGAGCAGTACTTC
CDR3aa: CASSWGYKPYEQYF

abundance: many
d_gene: .
j_gene: TRBJ2-6
v_gene: TRBV4-1
CDR3nt: TGCGCCAGCAGCCAAGGTGTGGTTAGGGCCAACGTCCTGACTTTC
CDR3aa: CASSQGVVRANVLTF

abundance: few
d_gene: .
j_gene: TRBJ1-5
v_gene: TRBV10-3
CDR3nt: TGTGCCACGGACACAGGGTATAGCAATCAGCCCCAGCATTTT
CDR3aa: CATDTGYSNQPQHF

abundance: .
d_gene: .
j_gene: TRBJ2-5
v_gene: TRBV3-1
CDR3nt: TGTGCCAGCAGCCAGCACCCGGGACCACGGGGGAGAGAGACCCAGTACTTC
CDR3aa: CASSQHPGPRGRETQYF

abundance: few
d_gene: .
j_gene: TRBJ2-1
v_gene: TRBV5-1
CDR3nt: TGCGCCAGCAGCTTGGGCGTGATGTCCTACAATGAGCAGTTCTTC
CDR3aa: CASSLGVMSYNEQFF

abundance: .
d_gene: TRBD2
j_gene: TRBJ2-1
v_gene: TRBV7-9
CDR3nt: TGTGCCAGCAGCTTACAAGCGGGGTGGAACAATGAGCAGTTCTTC
CDR3aa: CASSLQAGWNNEQFF

abundance: .
d_gene: .
j_gene: TRBJ2-7
v_gene: TRBV7-6
CDR3nt: TGTGCCAGCAGCTCGTGGCAGGGACCCTACGAGCAGTACTTC
CDR3aa: CASSSWQGPYEQYF

abundance: .
d_gene: TRBD2
j_gene: TRBJ2-1
v_gene: TRBV7-8
CDR3nt: TGTGCCAGCAGCTTAGCGGGAGGGCCAGATGCTGAGCAGTTCTTC
CDR3aa: CASSLAGGPDAEQFF

abundance: .
d_gene: .
j_gene: TRBJ2-3
v_gene: TRBV6-5
CDR3nt: TGTGCCAGCAGTTACGGGTGGAGGGGACCAGATACGCAGTATTTT
CDR3aa: CASSYGWRGPDTQYF

abundance: .
d_gene: TRBD1
j_gene: TRBJ2-1
v_gene: TRBV14
CDR3nt: TGTGCCAGCAGTAGGGCCGGGACAGGGATCAATGAGCAGTTCTTC
CDR3aa: CASSRAGTGINEQFF

abundance: many
d_gene: .
j_gene: TRBJ2-7
v_gene: TRBV4-2
CDR3nt: TGTGCCAGCAGCCAAGAATTGGGCCAGAAACTCGAGCAGTACTTC
CDR3aa: CASSQELGQKLEQYF

abundance: few
d_gene: .
j_gene: TRBJ2-3
v_gene: TRBV2
CDR3nt: TGTGCCAGCGGGATGGTGGCGCAGTATTTT
CDR3aa: CASGMVAQYF